This is a list of T cell receptor beta chains from one sample in a study of T-cell reconstitution after alpha-beta-depleted transplantation in children. MiXCR, applied by TCRdb to the PCR reads, yields one record per CDR3 protein. The table records 100,000 or so distinct CDR3 sequences, around 5.9% of them present only once. Sequencing was performed on PBMCs, mostly from graft donor cells, taken 60 days after TCRalphabeta/CD19-depleted stem cell transplant. These receptors were taken from a female patient aged 2-9 years who had a stem cell transplant for Fanconi anemia, so the T cells may come from the graft donor. Each CDR3 is given without its conserved first and last residue.

V gene: TRBV5-1; CDR3 protein: ASSLSGEGNEQF
V gene: TRBV15; CDR3 protein: ATSYAGANVLT
V gene: TRBV21-1; CDR3 protein: ASSPRLAANTGELF
V gene: TRBV7-8; CDR3 protein: ASSLLSRASGMYEQF
V gene: TRBV5-5; CDR3 protein: ASSLLTGQGSEQY
V gene: TRBV12-3/TRBV12-4; CDR3 protein: ASSTETRTDTQY
V gene: TRBV6-5; CDR3 protein: ASSYETGNSPLH
V gene: TRBV5-5; CDR3 protein: ASSWDPRSYT
V gene: TRBV29-1; CDR3 protein: SVIGPATYNEQF
V gene: TRBV18; CDR3 protein: ASSRGLAGGSSYEQY
V gene: TRBV28; CDR3 protein: ASGPRTGMNTGELF
V gene: TRBV5-1; CDR3 protein: ASSLAGQVSYNEQF
V gene: TRBV9; CDR3 protein: ASSPAGDVDTQY
V gene: TRBV20-1; CDR3 protein: SARRRYEQY
V gene: TRBV10-3; CDR3 protein: AISVSGAEDTQY
V gene: TRBV12-3/TRBV12-4; CDR3 protein: ASTLLWGGGRSTDTQY
V gene: TRBV20-1; CDR3 protein: SAHSGRAGGEQY
V gene: TRBV28; CDR3 protein: ASTLAGGGGNEQF
V gene: TRBV4-2; CDR3 protein: ASSQEGAGQF
V gene: TRBV20-1; CDR3 protein: SARDSDEGVSYEQY
V gene: TRBV6-1; CDR3 protein: ASSASGAGGNTIY
V gene: TRBV12-3/TRBV12-4; CDR3 protein: ASSRMVPEPLH
V gene: TRBV15; CDR3 protein: ATSRDIHRFPSYNEQF
V gene: TRBV3-1; CDR3 protein: ASSPHLAEVSTDTQY
V gene: TRBV11-2; CDR3 protein: ASSYRVYNSPLH
V gene: TRBV28; CDR3 protein: ASSFGRGQPQH
V gene: TRBV2; CDR3 protein: ASSVAWTADTQY
V gene: TRBV20-1; CDR3 protein: SARSGTVSYEQY
V gene: TRBV21-1; CDR3 protein: ASSKVKGAGEPQH
V gene: TRBV19; CDR3 protein: ASSPAPGQASPGGYGYT
V gene: TRBV28; CDR3 protein: ASSRQPRGANVLT
V gene: TRBV5-1; CDR3 protein: ASSLQGSHEQY
V gene: TRBV29-1; CDR3 protein: SVEYGANTGELF
V gene: TRBV12-3/TRBV12-4; CDR3 protein: ASSRVRGDRDYNEQF
V gene: TRBV14; CDR3 protein: ASSPTLASGRYEQY
V gene: TRBV3-1; CDR3 protein: ASTVMGLAGGNEQF
V gene: TRBV11-2; CDR3 protein: ASSYRLAGEAGANVLT
V gene: TRBV7-9; CDR3 protein: ASSLKGNSYEQY
V gene: TRBV2; CDR3 protein: ASSERLREAGELF
V gene: TRBV23-1; CDR3 protein: AHLAGVSSEQF
V gene: TRBV6-5; CDR3 protein: ASTSSGSSYNEQF
V gene: TRBV3-1; CDR3 protein: ASSQDRRLAGGRETQY
V gene: TRBV2; CDR3 protein: TSSRHPIHRQGVGNTIY
V gene: TRBV28; CDR3 protein: ASTLGTGAYEQY
V gene: TRBV5-6; CDR3 protein: ASSFRHRSYEQY
V gene: TRBV12-3/TRBV12-4; CDR3 protein: ASSLGAGGGTQY
V gene: TRBV2; CDR3 protein: ASSVHLGSLNTEAF
V gene: TRBV28; CDR3 protein: ASGRYWVLGEHGEMTQY
V gene: TRBV6-5; CDR3 protein: ASSYSGGGGGETQY
V gene: TRBV7-2; CDR3 protein: ASSGSSGHYEQY
V gene: TRBV5-6; CDR3 protein: ASSSPGLAGGSYNEQF
V gene: TRBV3-1; CDR3 protein: ASSPGGVTGELF
V gene: TRBV3-1; CDR3 protein: ASNNGQKNTEAF